This paragraph reports one T cell receptor (beta chain). The sample belongs to a study of shared clonotypes between healthy human individuals. V dropped 5 bases and J dropped 3; count of bases not matched to a gene: 13. Germline CDR1 and CDR2: SEHNR and FQNEAQ (reference sequence). There are 17 residues in the CDR3. The data were produced by immunoSEQ multiplex PCR, yet TCRdb's version contains in-frame clones alone and is incomplete. The table shows some 650,000 clones, with more than 95% occurring only once. The V call is TRBV7-9, the J call TRBJ1-5, with 7 nucleotides matching TRBD1. Sequenced material: naive CD4+ T cells sorted from blood. Subset specified: CD45RA+ positively selected. The TCR comes from a woman aged 25 to 39 in good health. The CDR3 nucleotides read TGTGCCAGCAGCCCGACCCGACAGGGTGGAAACAATCAGCCCCAGCATTTT. Its translation is CASSPTRQGGNNQPQHF.